This is a list of T cell receptor beta chains from one sample in a study of vaccination and CD4 T cells after COVID-19. Via MiXCR, TCRdb re-called the PCR reads, giving one row per CDR3 protein. The sample contains about 7,300 distinct CDR3 sequences, 51% of which appear only once. What these receptors recognize is not known. The specimen was CD4+ T cells from blood, cultured in vitro. Source of these receptors: a human donor who had recovered from COVID-19. The conserved cysteine and the conserved F or W are not part of the CDR3 here. Not all rows give a size; the values are once, few, many and, for expanded clones, a class.

TRBV23-1	few	TRBJ2-7	ASSQSSYLWSSYEQY
TRBV25-1	.	TRBJ1-1	ASVYEGGTEAF
TRBV18	.	TRBJ2-3	ASSPFRGQDTQY
TRBV6-1	.	TRBJ2-7	ASRQAGEYSYEQY
TRBV12-3/TRBV12-4	.	TRBJ2-7	ASSLGLALSEQY
TRBV20-1	.	TRBJ2-7	SARDLREQY
TRBV7-9	.	TRBJ2-1	ASSPPGSFYNEQF
TRBV7-2	few	TRBJ1-3	ASSLGGQGIAGNTIY
TRBV7-2	.	TRBJ2-7	ASSLLAGYEQY
TRBV28	.	TRBJ2-5	ASSFLWNQETQY
TRBV20-1	few	TRBJ2-3	SARDRTGPDTQY
TRBV6-1	.	TRBJ2-3	AIHGGTDTQY
TRBV2	.	TRBJ2-5	ASRGDRLGKETQY
TRBV6-1	.	TRBJ1-5	ASSGQSTNQPQH
TRBV6-5	once	TRBJ2-6	ASSYGAAGANVLT
TRBV27	few	TRBJ2-7	ASSRDRVIYEQY
TRBV5-1	.	TRBJ1-1	ASSLGTGQAF
TRBV19	once	TRBJ1-2	ASREQYGYT
TRBV28	.	TRBJ2-5	ASSVKPGQGKETQY
TRBV7-2	.	TRBJ2-5	ASSSRRGWETQY
TRBV12-3/TRBV12-4	.	TRBJ2-7	ASSSPDRFQAEQY
TRBV24-1	few	TRBJ2-1	ATSGFPGLAGNSSYNEQF
TRBV20-1	.	TRBJ2-5	SARRSGGAETQY
TRBV27	few	TRBJ1-2	ASRNREANYGYT
TRBV5-6	.	TRBJ1-2	ASSFGADGVYGYT
TRBV30	few	TRBJ1-1	AWLRFNTEAF